This T cell receptor (beta chain) stems from a study of response to subunit inactivated influenza vaccine. Concerning this clonotype itself: No antigen is known for it.

TCRdb reprocessed the RT-PCR reads with MiXCR, giving one entry per CDR3 protein. In the table there are hundreds of thousands of distinct CDR3 sequences, about 25% of which are singletons. Study-wide results and caveats: Each seasonal influenza vaccination recruits few new T cells, the authors suggested.

The V end lost 1 base, the J end lost 3 bases, and 8 bases lay between the germline ends. Germline CDR1 reads SGHRS; CDR2 reads YFSETQ. This CDR3 comprises 14 residues. The specimen comprised CD4+ T cells sorted from PBMCs, sampled around 5 days after vaccination. This clonotype originated in a man in his fifties who received an inactivated influenza vaccine. The chain carries TRBV5-1 and TRBJ2-4; D is undetermined. CDR3 DNA sequence: TGCGCCAGCAGCTTGAGGCAAGACAAAAACATTCAGTACTTC. Protein: CASSLRQDKNIQYF.